A single T cell receptor beta chain is shown here with its context. The antigen remains unidentified. A much larger clone is a single base away; this may be a read error. V gave up 0 bases and J gave up 2 bases, with 15 bases separating them. The germline CDR1 and CDR2 sequences are MNHEY and SVGAGI. The CDR3 spans 17 residues. This sample stems from a study of human T cells and chemical hapten exposure. As for the study in general: TCR yields differed between samples (mainly from small differences in pooled library volume). Study-wide points: There was no change with DPC sensitization in TCRs above 1 in 1000 frequency.

Individual cDNA molecules (in the library) carried attached unique molecular identifiers. Under the authors' procedure: A per-sample median of about 94,000 TCRs was observed, with counts ranging from roughly 23,224 to 750,000. One entry per CDR3 protein results from TCRdb running MiXCR on the RACE reads. The V and J calls come from TCRdb's annotation, not from the publication. The data contain fewer than 85,000 distinct CDR3 sequences, approximately 8% of them singletons. Stated time point: healthy volunteer bleed at 6 weeks. The starting material, unfractionated whole blood, was used for total RNA extraction.

The chain couples TRBV6-5 to TRBJ2-3; D assignment may be TRBD1 or TRBD2 (6 bases each). This clonotype originated in a male donor in good health. Some clones in this sample may be carry-over from other donors' samples. The source material was whole blood. The CDR3 DNA is TGTGCCAGCAGTTACTCAGGCAGGGGCGGGGACACAGATACGCAGTATTTT. Encoded protein: CASSYSGRGGDTDTQYF.